This TCR beta chain appears in the sequencing data of a study of blood T cells in healthy people across ages. This clonotype was counted a few times. Its antigen is undetermined. A second PCR, run for roughly 6 to 11 cycles, used a sample-barcoded 5' primer plus a J-beta primer mix. TCRdb reprocessed the 5' RACE reads with MiXCR, giving one entry per CDR3 protein. The sample includes roughly 2 million distinct CDR3 sequences, just under 50% seen only once; the top ten take about 2.1%. The study's findings and limits: Diversity of TCR beta per million T cells declined in a roughly linear way with age.

The CDR3 is 14 amino acids. Germline V gene data show CDR1 as MDHEN and CDR2 as SYDVKM. The chain carries TRBV28 and TRBJ2-4; 9 positions match TRBD1. Judging by the DNA end, TRBJ2-7 fits better; the J call may be wrong. The sequenced sample was blood. This receptor was taken from a middle-aged woman in good health. CDR3: CASTPGQGIHEQYF. In nucleotides, the CDR3 is TGTGCCAGCACCCCGGGACAGGGCATCCACGAGCAGTACTTC.